This T cell receptor (beta chain) originates from a study of cytotoxic CD8 clonotypes in ibrutinib-treated CLL. The method was immunoSEQ multiplex PCR; TCRdb's version includes in-frame clones alone and lacks a portion of them. The sample carries roughly 300,000 clones, around 77% recorded once. Per the germline V gene, CDR1 is SGHRS and CDR2 is YFSETQ. The CDR3 consists of 15 residues. V was cut by 0 bases and J by 0 bases, with 6 bases left in between. The material sequenced was PBMCs, taken at disease progression, from a patient treated with ibrutinib. The genes are TRBV5-1 and TRBJ2-2; D gene uncertain. This clonotype originated in a human donor with chronic lymphocytic leukemia. The CDR3 region is CASSLDGPNTGELFF. CDR3 DNA sequence: TGCGCCAGCAGCTTGGATGGTCCGAACACCGGGGAGCTGTTTTTT.